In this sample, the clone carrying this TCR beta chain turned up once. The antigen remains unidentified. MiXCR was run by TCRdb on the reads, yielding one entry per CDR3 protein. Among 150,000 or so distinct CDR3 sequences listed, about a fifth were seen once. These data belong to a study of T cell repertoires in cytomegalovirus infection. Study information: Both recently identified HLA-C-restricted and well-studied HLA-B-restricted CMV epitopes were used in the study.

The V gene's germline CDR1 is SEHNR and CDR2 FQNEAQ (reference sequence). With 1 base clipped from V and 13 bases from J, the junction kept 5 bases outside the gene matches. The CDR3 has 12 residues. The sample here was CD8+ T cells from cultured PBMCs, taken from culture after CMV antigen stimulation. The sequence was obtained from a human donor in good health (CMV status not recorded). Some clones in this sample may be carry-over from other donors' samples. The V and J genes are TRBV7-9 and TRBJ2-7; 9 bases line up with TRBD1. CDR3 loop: CASSLGDREEYF. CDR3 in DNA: TGTGCCAGCAGCTTAGGGGACAGGGAGGAATACTTC.